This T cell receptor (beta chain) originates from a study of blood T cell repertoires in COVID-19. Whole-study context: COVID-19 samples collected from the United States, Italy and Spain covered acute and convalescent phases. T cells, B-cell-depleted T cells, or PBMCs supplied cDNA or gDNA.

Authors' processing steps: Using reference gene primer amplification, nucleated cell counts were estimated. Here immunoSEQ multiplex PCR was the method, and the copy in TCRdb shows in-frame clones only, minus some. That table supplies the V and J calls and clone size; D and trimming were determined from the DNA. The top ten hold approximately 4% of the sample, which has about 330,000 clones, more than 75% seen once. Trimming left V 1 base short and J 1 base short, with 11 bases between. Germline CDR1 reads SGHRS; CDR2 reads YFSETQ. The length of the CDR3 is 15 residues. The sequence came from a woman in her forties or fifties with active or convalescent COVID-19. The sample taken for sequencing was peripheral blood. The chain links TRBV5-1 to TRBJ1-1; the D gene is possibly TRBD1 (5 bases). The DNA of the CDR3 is TGCGCCAGCAGCTTGTCTGCCGGGGGGAACACTGAAGCTTTCTTT. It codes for CASSLSAGGNTEAFF.